Sequencing of this T cell receptor (beta chain) was carried out in a study of T cells after yellow fever vaccination. In the study overall: The fractions with low cell numbers were processed using SMART-Seq v4 Ultra Low Input.

The germline gives CDR1 MNHNS, CDR2 SASEGT. After removal of 8 bases from V and 0 bases from J, the junction contained 3 bases not matched to a gene. The CDR3 covers 13 residues. Via MiXCR, TCRdb re-called the 5' RACE reads, giving one row per CDR3 protein. The sample contains 550,000 or so distinct CDR3 sequences, 19% of which appear only once. This clonotype appeared a few times. The input for sequencing was PBMCs, taken 15 days after the yellow fever booster vaccination. The receptor comes from a man aged 25-45 years who received the YFV17D yellow fever vaccine. The gene calls are TRBV6-1 and TRBJ1-2; TRBD1 aligns across 7 bases. For the CDR3, the DNA is TGTGCCAGCTACGGGACAGCTAACTATGGCTACACCTTC. Translation: CASYGTANYGYTF.